This T cell receptor (beta chain) was sequenced in a study of blood T cell repertoires in COVID-19. TCRdb's copy holds only in-frame clones and misses some; the assay was immunoSEQ multiplex PCR. Of around 280,000 clones detected, approximately 90% appear once; the ten largest clones hold 5.5% to 7%. The sequenced sample consisted of PBMCs or T cells enriched from blood (not recorded which). This sequence originates from a woman between 40 and 55 years old who had recovered from COVID-19.

DNA of the CDR3: TGCGCCAGCAGCCAAGACCCGAGGACTGAAGCTTTCTTT. The encoded protein is CASSQDPRTEAFF. V and J are TRBV4-1 and TRBJ1-1; D ambiguous. The length of the CDR3 is 13 residues. Per germline, CDR1 MGHRA and CDR2 YSYEKL. Trimming cost V 0 bases and J 5 bases, with 7 bases left between them.